This TCR beta chain was identified during a study of blood T cell repertoires in COVID-19 (dated by TCRdb to between 2020 and 2021). Background for the entire study: Samples covering the acute and convalescent phases of COVID-19 were provided by collaborators in the United States, Italy and Spain. The material from the prospective study consisted of cDNA or gDNA derived from T cells, B-cell-depleted T cells, or PBMCs. Subjects who had been exposed to COVID-19, were actively infected with it, or had recovered from it provided the deeply sampled blood TCRbeta repertoires that made up the dataset. A freely available public database, intended as a resource for researchers studying the immune response to SARS-CoV-2, is where the repertoires were released. The samples were drawn from two sources: the first 160 participants of the ongoing ImmuneRACE study, and 1,200 or so subjects contributed by 6 global collaborators. The sample metadata nearly always contained a de-identified subject ID, COVID-19 status, age in years and sex. Where available, HLA class I and class II types were taken from metadata supplied by the sample provider and were not determined by assay-based typing. The study at large found these results: The amount of clinical and demographic metadata varied by source and participant and was provided uncurated.

Participants in the prospective study were aged about 18 to 89 years, lived in some 24 United States geographic areas, and enrolled through a virtual design. In the prospective study, participants were assigned to cohorts based on the clinical history participants reported in a screening survey and a study questionnaire. Recovered participants in ImmuneRACE Cohort 3 were defined as having two consecutive negative NP/OP PCR tests, clearance from a healthcare professional, or resolution of symptoms. In the prospective study, whole blood, serum and a nasopharyngeal or oropharyngeal swab were collected from each participant by mobile phlebotomists. Additional blood draws and questionnaires over an approximately 2-month period could optionally be provided by prospective study participants. Before DNA extraction, blood samples from the prospective study were shipped at room temperature or frozen. The V and J ends are trimmed by 4 bases and 6 bases, leaving 13 bases between them. From the cysteine through the phenylalanine, the CDR3 covers 14 amino acids. Only the CDR3 portion is preserved as DNA: 42 bases, with reading frame beginning at the first base. The germline V gene specifies KGHSH as CDR1 and LQKENI as CDR2.

With respect to this clone: The target of this receptor is not known. No base quality values were provided; no much bigger clone lies one nucleotide off.

TCRbeta CDR3 regions were amplified from genomic DNA using the immunoSEQ Assay, a bias-controlled multiplex PCR. Processing in the source paper ran as follows. The number of nucleated cells in each sample was estimated by amplification of reference gene primers within the assay. Sequence reads were collapsed and filtered to measure the absolute abundance of every unique TCRbeta CDR3 rearrangement. Productive Simpson clonality was computed per sample as the square root of Simpson's diversity index over productive rearrangements. TCRdb obtained this table from immuneACCESS and retained in-frame rearrangements with V and J assigned. These tables miss some clones; where compared with another copy, unresolved V genes account for less than half of the shortfall, and the remainder is unexplained. Clone size and the V and J calls come from that table; the DNA yielded D and trimming. This sample lists 250,000 to 350,000 clones; 70% to 90% were detected once. The ten top clones hold 5.5% to 6% of the sample.

Recombination connected TRBV18 to TRBJ1-5; D gene: possibly TRBD1, on 6 matching bases. The sample consisted of PBMCs or T cells enriched from blood (not recorded which). The sequence derives from a woman in her 30s who had recovered from COVID-19. The CDR3 is CASSREGGTQPQHF. In nucleotides, the sequence is TGTGCCAGCTCACGGGAAGGGGGTACTCAGCCCCAGCATTTT.